This T cell receptor beta chain appears in the sequencing data of a study of T cell responses to AZD1222 COVID-19 vaccine (dated by TCRdb to the early 2020s). With respect to the entire study: TCR sequencing was performed for fewer than 250 trial participants, of whom 200 to 210 were given two doses of AZD1222 and some 26 were given two doses of MenACWY control vaccine. Trial participants were enrolled into age subgroups of 18-55, 56-69 and 70-plus years, which contained around 140, 26 and 57 TCR-sequenced participants, respectively. What the study reported, not specific to this receptor: No day 14 peak-response samples were available, so repertoires were characterized only after the peak T cell response. A significant rise in spike-specific TCR breadth and depth was observed after two AZD1222 doses relative to day 0 and relative to MenACWY recipients. CD4 TCRs associated with the vaccine covered the entire spike protein, and the dominant responses were in regions 160-218 and 743-854. Nearly half of unique spike-specific TCRs reportedly recognized epitopes outside regions mutated in the B.1.351 and B.1.1.7 variants. In the small 56-69-year group, the increase in depth fell short of significance, most likely because of low power. Participants were mostly white British, with more females than males. The authors suggested clonal diversity may have been underestimated. Conclusions about previously exposed vaccinees are limited because only six or seven AZD1222 recipients were SARS-CoV-2 seropositive at baseline.

The CDR3 regions of human TCRbeta chains were subjected to immunosequencing. In the paper's pipeline: TCRs in the repertoires were compared against a reference library of SARS-CoV-2-specific TCRs that had been generated with the MIRA antigen-specificity platform. Breadth meant the fraction of unique TCRs that were SARS-CoV-2-associated, whereas depth meant the fraction of total T cells that were SARS-CoV-2-associated. Using the MIRA data, each spike-specific TCR was mapped to the spike region that the TCR reacts to and placed in a CD4 or CD8 class. Log10-transformed breadth and depth values were compared by one-way ANOVA with Sidak's multiple comparisons tests. In TCRdb, the immuneACCESS table is reduced to in-frame sequences with V and J assigned. These tables do not hold every clone; where another copy was compared, an unresolved V gene accounts for under half, and the others remain unexplained. V and J calls and clone size are those listed in that table; D and trimming were worked out from the DNA. This sample lists roughly 25,000 clones; about 85% were detected once. The ten largest clones take up more than 7.5% of the sample.

This clone is characterized as hyperexpanded (1% or more). The clone's antigen remains unknown. Base quality data are lacking; no much larger clone is found one base away. Reading the label with the study, this specimen's time point is: about 28 days (+/-7) after the second vaccine dose. AZD1222 recipients given second doses at about 4 weeks or at about 12 weeks were pooled, since spike-specific TCR depth and breadth were not found to differ between the two schedules. The vaccinee samples were drawn from two UK trials, COV001 and COV002, one of which was a single-blind randomized controlled phase 2/3 trial testing AZD1222 (ChAdOx1 nCoV-19) in healthy adults. Trial participant PBMC samples were collected at day 0 and day 28 after the second dose for TCRbeta chain sequencing. The sequenced sample was peripheral blood, obtained 28 days after the second AZD1222 dose. The TCR comes from an adult who received the AZD1222 COVID-19 vaccine.

CDR3 loop: CASSLDRSNYGYTF. In nucleotide form, the sequence is TGTGCCAGCAGCTTGGACAGATCTAACTATGGCTACACCTTC. Recombination linked TRBV5-4 to TRBJ1-2; the D gene is not confidently resolved. From a lookup of the germline V gene (reference sequence), CDR1 and CDR2 are SGHNT and YYREEE. At the junction V is shortened by 0 bases and J by 0 bases, with 6 bases in between. Including cysteine and phenylalanine, the CDR3 has 14 amino acids. The retained sequence is limited to the CDR3, 42 bases, with the frame set at the first base. Reference TRBV5-4 and TRBJ1-2 genes cover what lies past the CDR3, so the full variable domain is ETGVTQSPTHLIKTRGQQVTLRCSSQSGHNTVSWYQQALGQGPQFIFQYYREEENGRGNFPPRFSGLQFPNYSSELNVNALELDDSALYLCASSLDRSNYGYTFGSGTRLTVV.